This T cell receptor (beta chain) was found in a study of beta chain features in type 1 diabetes (dated by TCRdb to the late 2010s). For context, the study as a whole: No differences in mean age, gender distribution, total cell number or subset yield were found between patients and healthy donors. A total of 107,917,701 sorted cells were examined across all samples, and RNA yield correlated strongly with the number of cells per subset. The study compared TCRB repertoires of sorted circulating CD4+ T cell subsets between recently diagnosed type 1 diabetes patients and matched healthy donors. Regulatory and stem cell-like memory subsets were obtained from only 8 patients and roughly 8 healthy donors, while naive and central memory subsets were obtained from all 30 or so donors.

Results and caveats for the whole study, not just this receptor: Shorter templates might have been favored by PCR, but patient and control samples were amplified and corrected together, so both groups would have been affected equally by any skew. Naive, central memory and regulatory TCRB repertoires appeared to be more similar among patients than among healthy donors. Because cDNA rather than genomic DNA was sequenced, highly expressing activated cells could have been over-represented, although no difference in activation and CD3 levels was found between groups. Fewer insertions and more nucleotide deletions at VDJ recombination sites were observed in patients with type 1 diabetes, implying thymic rearrangement abnormalities. In all four CD4+ subsets, TCRB CDR3 length was moderately but significantly shorter in type 1 diabetes patients. Because small numbers of individuals were included in the HLA sub-analyses, any influence of HLA type on TCRB rearrangement was left unresolved.

A single peripheral blood draw of 90 to 150 mL on average was collected from each donor into heparinised tubes. Using a panel that included CD45RO, CCR7, CD25, CD127, CD95 and CD27, naive, central memory, regulatory and stem cell-like memory CD4+ T cells were sorted on a BD FACSAria II. Every sorted population had a purity above 98%. Right away, PBMCs were isolated by Lymphoprep density gradient centrifugation and were stained directly, with no culture step. To minimize batch effects, samples were stained and sorted in pairs, one healthy donor with one patient per experiment. CDR1 is given as SNHLY and CDR2 as FYNNEI, both from the germline V gene. V gives up 6 bases and J gives up 6 bases, and the segment between their germline ends measures 15 bases. Including the terminal cysteine and phenylalanine, the CDR3 comprises 14 residues. Here the CDR3 DNA is all that survives: 42 bases in frame from base 1.

Worth noting for this clone: Its specific antigen is unknown. The sample holds no much larger clone one base away, and base qualities are not on file.

The entire amount of isolated RNA was reverse transcribed using the High Capacity cDNA Reverse Transcription Kit, so the sequenced TCRB transcripts were expressed ones. Naive, central memory and regulatory T cell samples underwent deep immunoSEQ sequencing, averaging about 3.57 million total reads per sample. Sorted cells were lysed in RLT buffer and RNA was extracted with DNase-treated RNeasy Micro or Mini kits, depending on cell number. To prevent cross-contamination, every cell subset was processed on its own, while patient and healthy donor samples were processed together. TCRB sequences were amplified from cDNA with the immunoSEQ multiplex PCR, producing 87-bp fragments spanning the CDR3 region. Sequencing of the amplicons was done on the Illumina HiSeq platform. The authors' analysis ran thus. Synthetic template baselines were used to correct PCR bias computationally, reads within Hamming distance 2 were collapsed together, and singletons that could not be merged were discarded. By aligning reads against IMGT, V, D and J genes, CDR3 length, and insertions or deletions at six rearrangement sites were assigned. Within each subset, clonotype counts were normalized to the number of sorted cells before true diversity and Gini coefficients were calculated with the tcR R package. Repertoire sharing was quantified using the overlap coefficient calculated on TCRB nucleotide sequences. Out-of-frame TCRB sequences from naive cells were analyzed to stand in for the pre-selection repertoire. The source is immuneACCESS, and TCRdb retained only in-frame sequences with V and J called. Part of the clones is not carried over; for the studies checked, unresolved V genes explain less than half of this, and the remainder is unexplained. V, J and clone size were drawn from that table, and D and trimming were deduced from the DNA. The sample includes 200,000 to 250,000 clones, with more than 65% observed a single time. The ten largest make up about 0.051% of the sample.

The chain joins TRBV2 to TRBJ2-1, with the D gene uncertain. Sequenced material: naive CD4+ T cells from blood. The cell subset or site label for this specimen denotes: true naive CD4+ T cells. This sequence originates from a young man in good health. The CDR3 reads CASRPFVALNEQFF. The DNA sequence is TGTGCCAGCAGACCTTTTGTAGCCCTCAATGAGCAGTTCTTC.